One sample yielded the 24 T cell receptor beta chains listed below, sequenced in a study of blood T cell repertoires in COVID-19. The repertoire was sequenced with immunoSEQ multiplex PCR; TCRdb's copy has only in-frame clones and lacks some. The sample consists of around 270,000 clones, under 85% of them appearing once. Sequenced input: peripheral blood. The receptor source for this set is a human donor with COVID-19, enrolled during active disease. The donor label of this sample is uncertain.

This chain joins TRBV21-1 and TRBJ1-2. TRBV21-1 is a known pseudogene. The CDR3 has 14 amino acids. The CDR3 DNA follows: TGTGCCAGCAGCAAACGGGGGGGCACTCATGGCTACACCTTC. Residues: CASSKRGGTHGYTF.

The rearrangement uses TRBV29-1 and TRBJ2-1; D gene ambiguous. CDR3 length: 14 residues. Germline lookup yields CDR1 SQVTM and CDR2 ANQGSEA. Between the trimmed V and J ends, which lost 5 bases and 0 bases, there was a span of 11 bases. CDR3 in DNA: TGCAGCGTTTGGTCCCCGAGCTCCTACAATGAGCAGTTCTTC. Protein sequence: CSVWSPSSYNEQFF.

Regarding this clone: At one boundary the junction diverges from the germline segment, which might be a read error. The chain is built from TRBV7-7 and TRBJ1-5, with D perhaps matching TRBD1 (5 bases). Per the germline V gene, CDR1 is SSHAT and CDR2 is FNYEAQ (reference sequence). The CDR3 loop spans 18 amino acids. CDR3 in DNA: TGTGCTAGCAGCTTTCATAGGGGTGGAGGGGTTAGGAATCAGCCCCAGCATTTT. Translating gives CASSFHRGGGVRNQPQHF.

The J gene is TRBJ1-1, the V gene TRBV28, with 10 bases lining up with TRBD1. After removal of 10 bases from V and 10 bases from J, the junction contained 15 bases not matched to a gene. Germline CDR1 and CDR2: MDHEN and SYDVKM. This CDR3 is 14 amino acids long. The CDR3 sequence is CATQNKADRGLAFF. The CDR3 DNA reads TGTGCCACCCAAAACAAGGCAGACAGGGGGCTAGCTTTCTTT.

This rearrangement joins TRBV28 to TRBJ2-3; D possibly corresponds to TRBD2 (5 bases). Trimming took 4 bases from V and 4 from J, leaving 9 bases between them. The length of the CDR3 is 13 residues. Germline-derived CDR1 and CDR2 are MDHEN and SYDVKM. Here the CDR3 reads CASSSGRADTQYF. CDR3 sequence (DNA): TGTGCCAGCAGTTCCGGGCGGGCAGATACGCAGTATTTT.

The chain has TRBV28 and TRBJ2-7; 14 bases are shared with TRBD2. This CDR3 has 16 residues. V dropped 6 bases and J dropped 3; count of bases not matched to a gene: 7. CDR1 is MDHEN and CDR2 is SYDVKM in the germline V gene. CDR3 DNA sequence: TGTGCCAGCAGGCCCGCGGGACTAGCGGGAGACTACGAGCAGTACTTC. It yields the protein CASRPAGLAGDYEQYF.

The rearrangement joins TRBV12-2 to TRBJ2-2; the table's D gene call, TRBD2, was not cross checked with the DNA. TRBV12-2 is a documented pseudogene. This CDR3 spans 19 amino acids. The CDR3 coding sequence is TGTGCAAGTCGCTCCCCCTACCCAGCTAGCGGGAGGGTCACCGGGGAGCTGTTTTTT. Amino acid sequence: CASRSPYPASGRVTGELFF.

V usage is TRBV28 and J usage is TRBJ1-2, with 8 nucleotides matching TRBD1. The CDR3 runs to 12 residues. Germline trimming cut 11 bases from V and 4 bases from J; bases unmatched to any gene: 6. Germline CDR1 reads MDHEN; CDR2 reads SYDVKM. The CDR3: CAAAGGTYGYTF. In nucleotides, the CDR3 is TGTGCCGCAGCAGGGGGCACCTATGGCTACACCTTC.

Here the CDR3 DNA reads TGCAGCGTTGATGTCGGGACTTTAGGGGGCCACATGAACACTGAAGCTTTCTTT. Its translation: CSVDVGTLGGHMNTEAFF. The chain carries TRBV29-1 and TRBJ1-1, with TRBD1 matching 7 bases. The CDR3 totals 18 residues. V shed 3 bases and J 0 bases; nucleotides not matched to a gene: 16. Germline CDR1 and CDR2: SQVTM and ANQGSEA.

This rearrangement joins TRBV5-4 to TRBJ2-1; the match to TRBD2 covers 14 bases. This CDR3 spans 15 amino acids. The V segment lost 4 bases and the J segment 7 bases; nucleotides outside the gene matches: 4. Germline CDR1 SGHNT, CDR2 YYREEE (reference sequence). The CDR3 protein is CASSPGLAGVNEQFF. CDR3 DNA sequence: TGTGCCAGCAGCCCGGGACTAGCGGGAGTGAATGAGCAGTTCTTC. Based on the CDR3 plus reference TRBV5-4 and TRBJ2-1, the full variable domain is ETGVTQSPTHLIKTRGQQVTLRCSSQSGHNTVSWYQQALGQGPQFIFQYYREEENGRGNFPPRFSGLQFPNYSSELNVNALELDDSALYLCASSPGLAGVNEQFFGPGTRLTVL.

This clone has more than one count but fewer than ten. The chain links TRBV5-1 to TRBJ1-6; no firm D call. The CDR3 sequence is 13 residues long. Trimming took 4 bases from V and 7 from J, leaving 9 bases between them. CDR1 is SGHRS and CDR2 is YFSETQ in the germline V gene. The CDR3 DNA sequence: TGCGCCAGCAGCAGCGGGAGCAATTCACCCCTCCACTTT. Translation gives CASSSGSNSPLHF.

This clone was seen a handful of times. This chain connects TRBV7-8 to TRBJ1-1, with a possible D match to TRBD1 (5 bases). The V gene's germline CDR1 is SGHVS and CDR2 FQNEAQ. This CDR3 spans 14 amino acids. Trimming stripped 1 base from V and 1 base from J, with 7 bases between. CDR3 DNA: TGTGCCAGCAGCTTAGTAACAGGGAACACTGAAGCTTTCTTT. Amino acids: CASSLVTGNTEAFF.

The chain joins TRBV5-4 to TRBJ1-6; TRBD1 matches 10 bases. The CDR3 is 17 amino acids. Germline values: CDR1 SGHNT, CDR2 YYREEE (reference sequence). The V gene end was trimmed by 4 bases and the J gene end by 5 bases; junction bases not matched to a gene: 9. As DNA, the CDR3 is TGTGCCAGCAGCGACCGGGACAGGGGAGGAGATAATTCACCCCTCCACTTT. Its translation: CASSDRDRGGDNSPLHF.

This clone was detected a few times. The chain employs TRBV27 and TRBJ1-2, with a weak D call TRBD1 (6 bases). The CDR3 runs to 14 residues. Germline CDR1 MNHEY, CDR2 SMNVEV (reference sequence). Trimming took 3 bases from V and 8 from J, leaving 16 bases between them. CDR3 amino acids: CASSLSGGQLGYTF. The CDR3 DNA is TGTGCCAGCAGTTTGTCGGGAGGACAGCTGGGCTACACCTTC.

The chain carries TRBV5-4 and TRBJ1-6; 8 bases line up with TRBD1. Germline trimming cut 0 bases from V and 10 bases from J; bases unmatched to any gene: 3. The CDR3 runs 14 residues. Germline V lookup: CDR1 SGHNT, CDR2 YYREEE (reference sequence). CDR3 sequence (DNA): TGTGCCAGCAGCTTGGAGCAGGGGGCGTCACCCCTCCACTTT. It yields the protein CASSLEQGASPLHF.

A note on this clone: At the DNA level, this CDR3 is encoded by other sequences in the same sample as well. For the CDR3, the DNA is TGTGCCAGCAGCCTCGCGGGGCAGGGAACAGATACGCAGTATTTT. This codes for CASSLAGQGTDTQYF. The chain employs TRBV5-4 and TRBJ2-3, with a possible D match to TRBD2 (6 bases). Germline CDR1 SGHNT, CDR2 YYREEE (reference sequence). With 4 bases removed from V and 3 bases from J, the gap between germline ends came to 15 bases. The CDR3 runs to 15 residues. Full variable domain (outside the CDR3, taken from reference TRBV5-4 and TRBJ2-3): ETGVTQSPTHLIKTRGQQVTLRCSSQSGHNTVSWYQQALGQGPQFIFQYYREEENGRGNFPPRFSGLQFPNYSSELNVNALELDDSALYLCASSLAGQGTDTQYFGPGTRLTVL.

This chain joins TRBV9 and TRBJ1-3; 9 nucleotides line up with TRBD1. In germline, CDR1 is SGDLS, CDR2 YYNGEE. The CDR3 runs to 17 residues. J lost 1 base, V lost 0 bases, and 5 bases had no gene match. The CDR3 DNA sequence: TGTGCCAGCAGCGTAGCGGGACAGGGTCGATCTGGAAACACCATATATTTT. Its protein is CASSVAGQGRSGNTIYF. The entire variable domain, with the rest obtained from reference TRBV9 and TRBJ1-3, is as follows: DSGVTQTPKHLITATGQRVTLRCSPRSGDLSVYWYQQSLDQGLQFLIQYYNGEERAKGNILERFSAQQFPDLHSELNLSSLELGDSALYFCASSVAGQGRSGNTIYFGEGSWLTVV.

The CDR3 protein is CASSSGGADTQYF. The CDR3 coding sequence is TGTGCCAGCAGCTCGGGGGGCGCCGATACGCAGTATTTT. This chain links TRBV6-6 with TRBJ2-3; TRBD2 might be the D (7 bases). Germline V gene sequence: CDR1 MNHNY, CDR2 SVGAGI (reference sequence). The germline V and J ends were trimmed by 6 bases and 6 bases, with 13 bases remaining between them. The CDR3 is 13 amino acids.

A single count supports this clone. The V call is TRBV27, the J call TRBJ2-5; no reliable D call. The CDR3 runs to 15 residues. Trimming left V 6 bases short and J 1 base short, with 15 bases between. Germline values: CDR1 MNHEY, CDR2 SMNVEV (reference sequence). The CDR3, as DNA: TGTGCCAGCAGCCCAGCGCTAGGATCCCAAGAGACCCAGTACTTC. As protein: CASSPALGSQETQYF.

The V call is TRBV30, the J call TRBJ2-1, with TRBD2 matching over 8 bases. The CDR3 length is 17 residues. Germline assignment: CDR1 GTSNPN and CDR2 SVGIG (reference sequence). V lost 5 bases, J lost 0 bases, and 12 bases stayed unmatched. Here the CDR3 reads CAWLYTSGASSYNEQFF. The CDR3 region has the DNA TGTGCCTGGCTCTATACTAGCGGCGCCAGCTCCTACAATGAGCAGTTCTTC.

This chain uses TRBV4-2 with TRBJ2-1, with 7 bases matching TRBD2. The CDR3 sequence is 15 residues long. Germline trimming cut 6 bases from V and 4 bases from J; bases unmatched to any gene: 9. Germline values: CDR1 LGHNA, CDR2 YNFKEQ. The CDR3 nucleotides read TGTGCCAGCAGTTTAAGCGGGGACTCTTACAATGAGCAGTTCTTC. It is translated as CASSLSGDSYNEQFF.

The rearrangement uses TRBV19 and TRBJ2-6; D call uncertain. The germline V gene has CDR1 LNHDA and CDR2 SQIVND (reference sequence). V was pared by 4 bases and J by 0 bases, with 7 bases between. The CDR3 runs to 15 residues. This CDR3 reads CASSNYGSGANVLTF. The CDR3 bases are TGTGCCAGTAGTAATTACGGCTCTGGGGCCAACGTCCTGACTTTC.

The rearrangement uses TRBV12-3 or TRBV12-4 and TRBJ1-1; tentatively, D is TRBD1 (6 bases). Trimming left V 10 bases short and J 4 bases short, with 16 bases between. CDR3 length: 13 amino acids. Written as DNA, the CDR3 is TGTGCCACTTCGGCGGGGGCCCGCACTGAAGCTTTCTTT. Translating gives CATSAGARTEAFF.

The genes are TRBV7-3 and TRBJ2-1; the D is unclear. CDR3 length: 16 residues. V was shortened by 5 bases and J by 5 bases, with 19 bases between the two germline ends. The germline V gene has CDR1 SGHTA and CDR2 FQGTGA. The CDR3 DNA is TGTGCCAGCAGCAAAGGCAGGAACTGGGCGAACAATGAGCAGTTCTTC. Amino acids: CASSKGRNWANNEQFF.